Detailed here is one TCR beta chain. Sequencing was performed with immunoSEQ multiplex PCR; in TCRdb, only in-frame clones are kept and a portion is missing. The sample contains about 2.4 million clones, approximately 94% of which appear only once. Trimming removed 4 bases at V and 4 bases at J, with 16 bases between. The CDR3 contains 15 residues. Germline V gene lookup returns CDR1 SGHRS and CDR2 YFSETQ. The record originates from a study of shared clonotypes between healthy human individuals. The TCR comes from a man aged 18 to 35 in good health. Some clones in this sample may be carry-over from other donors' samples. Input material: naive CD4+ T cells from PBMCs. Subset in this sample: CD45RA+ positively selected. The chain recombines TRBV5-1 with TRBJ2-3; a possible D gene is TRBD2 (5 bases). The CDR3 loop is CASSAGGGEADTQYF. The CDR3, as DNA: TGCGCCAGCAGCGCTGGAGGCGGCGAGGCAGATACGCAGTATTTT.